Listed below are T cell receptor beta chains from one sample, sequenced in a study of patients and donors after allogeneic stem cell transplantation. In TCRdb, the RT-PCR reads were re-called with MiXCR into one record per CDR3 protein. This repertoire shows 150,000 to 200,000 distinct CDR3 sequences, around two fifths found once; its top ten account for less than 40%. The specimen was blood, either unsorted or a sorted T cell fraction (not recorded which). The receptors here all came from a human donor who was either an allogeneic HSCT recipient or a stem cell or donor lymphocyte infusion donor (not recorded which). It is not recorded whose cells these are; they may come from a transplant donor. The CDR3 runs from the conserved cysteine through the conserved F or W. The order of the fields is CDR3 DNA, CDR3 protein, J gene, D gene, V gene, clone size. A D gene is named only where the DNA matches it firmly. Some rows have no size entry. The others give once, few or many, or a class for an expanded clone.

TGTGCCAGCAGTACCGCAGGCTATGGCTACACCTTC | CASSTAGYGYTF | TRBJ1-2 | . | TRBV6-5 | .
TGTGCCAGCAGTCGGGGAATGCTCCGGGAGACCCAGTACTTC | CASSRGMLRETQYF | TRBJ2-5 | . | TRBV13 | .
TGTGCCAGCAATACACCCTATGGCGCTGAAGCTTTCTTT | CASNTPYGAEAFF | TRBJ1-1 | . | TRBV12-3/TRBV12-4 | .
TGCAGTGCTCCGGGACTAGGGGTCTACGAGCAGTACTTC | CSAPGLGVYEQYF | TRBJ2-7 | TRBD2 | TRBV20-1 | .
TGTGCCAGCAGTTTCGACGGGAGGGCGGAGACCCAGTACTTC | CASSFDGRAETQYF | TRBJ2-5 | TRBD2 | TRBV27 | .
TGCGCCAGCAAACAGGGAGTGACTAACTATGGCTACACCTTC | CASKQGVTNYGYTF | TRBJ1-2 | . | TRBV5-1 | .
TGCAGCATGCGACTAGCGGGAGTCCGCGAGCAGTACTTC | CSMRLAGVREQYF | TRBJ2-7 | TRBD2 | TRBV29-1 | .
TGTGCCAGCAGCCGAGGACAGGGGGCGTCGGACACTGAAGCTTTCTTT | CASSRGQGASDTEAFF | TRBJ1-1 | TRBD1 | TRBV3-1 | few
TGCGCCAGCAGCCAAGAGGGTACGAGCGGGAGCTCCTACAATGAGCAGTTCTTC | CASSQEGTSGSSYNEQFF | TRBJ2-1 | TRBD2 | TRBV4-3 | once
TGTGCCAGCAGATTGGATCGGGACAGGCTTAATGGCTACACCTTC | CASRLDRDRLNGYTF | TRBJ1-2 | TRBD1 | TRBV2 | .